The 15 T cell receptor beta chains below were found in one sample sequenced in a study of T cells expressing NK-cell markers. No DNA is given; TCRdb re-called the 5' RACE reads and lists each CDR3 protein once. The sample's table shows roughly 430,000 distinct CDR3 sequences. Material: blood T cells: a sorted CD56 or NKG2C T cell subset, CD4+ or CD8+ T cells, or bulk PBMC T cells (not recorded which). Receptors were obtained from a woman between 18 and 75 years old in good health.

This chain uses TRBV3-1 with TRBJ2-1; TCRdb's D gene call, TRBD2, goes unchecked for lack of DNA. The CDR3 covers 16 residues. Germline V gene sequence: CDR1 LGHDT, CDR2 YNNKEL (reference sequence). CDR3 sequence reads: CASSQPGLVSYNEQFF.

The chain uses TRBV6-5 and TRBJ2-3; TCRdb's assignment of TRBD2 cannot be checked, as there is no DNA. CDR3 length: 15 residues. In germline, CDR1 is MNHEY, CDR2 SVGAGI. The CDR3 region is CASSYGGRRTDTQYF.

The chain couples TRBV7-9 to TRBJ2-7. Germline loops: CDR1 SEHNR, CDR2 FQNEAQ (reference sequence). This CDR3 region has 14 residues. CDR3 sequence: CASSLPTSPYEQYF.

The genes are TRBV20-1 and TRBJ2-1. The CDR3 loop spans 14 amino acids. From germline, CDR1 is DFQATT and CDR2 SNEGSKA (reference sequence). The CDR3 loop is CSAVRGGSYNEQFF.

The rearrangement links TRBV7-2 to TRBJ2-5; the D call of TRBD2 rests on TCRdb alone, since no DNA is present to check it. CDR3 length equals 15 residues. Germline CDR1 and CDR2: SGHTA and FQGNSA. The CDR3 here is CASSSGGFRQETQYF.

The chain uses TRBV20-1 and TRBJ2-7; TCRdb's assignment of TRBD1 cannot be checked, as there is no DNA. CDR3 length: 13 amino acids. Germline loops: CDR1 DFQATT, CDR2 SNEGSKA (reference sequence). CDR3 sequence reads: CSASERGGYEQYF.

The chain carries TRBV7-2 and TRBJ2-3; the D gene TCRdb calls, TRBD1, cannot be checked with no DNA. CDR3 size: 15 residues. Germline CDR1 is SGHTA and CDR2 is FQGNSA. The CDR3 loop is CASSFRGVGTDTQYF.

V is TRBV12-3 or TRBV12-4 and J is TRBJ1-1. CDR3 length equals 13 residues. CDR3 loop: CASSPPGPSEAFF.

This chain links TRBV12-3 or TRBV12-4 with TRBJ1-5; TCRdb's assignment of TRBD1 cannot be checked, as there is no DNA. The CDR3 extends over 14 amino acids. The CDR3 sequence: CASTPGFSNQPQHF.

The V call is TRBV5-1, the J call TRBJ1-6; TCRdb returns TRBD1, unconfirmable since there is no DNA. Per germline, CDR1 SGHRS and CDR2 YFSETQ. This CDR3 is built from 15 residues. The CDR3 protein is CASSTSGTRNSPLHF.

V is TRBV20-1 and J is TRBJ2-1. CDR1 is DFQATT and CDR2 is SNEGSKA in the germline V gene (reference sequence). The CDR3 is 15 amino acids. CDR3 amino acids: CSARDSGTSYNEQFF.

This chain connects TRBV7-9 to TRBJ2-5; TCRdb lists TRBD1, though no DNA is available to test this call. The CDR3 has 16 amino acids. Germline V CDR1 and CDR2: SEHNR, FQNEAQ (reference sequence). This chain's CDR3 is CASSPTRGPGQETQYF. Filled out from reference TRBV7-9 and TRBJ2-5, the complete variable domain reads DTGVSQNPRHKITKRGQNVTFRCDPISEHNRLYWYRQTLGQGPEFLTYFQNEAQLEKSRLLSDRFSAERPKGSFSTLEIQRTEQGDSAMYLCASSPTRGPGQETQYFGPGTRLLVL.

The J gene is TRBJ2-3, the V gene TRBV7-2; without DNA, the TCRdb call of TRBD2 cannot be checked. CDR1 SGHTA and CDR2 FQGNSA come from the germline V gene. The CDR3 loop spans 15 amino acids. The CDR3 sequence: CASSLRGRAWDTQYF.

CDR3 loop: CASSLESAFSGNTIYF. This chain uses TRBV7-9 with TRBJ1-3. Germline V gives CDR1 SEHNR, CDR2 FQNEAQ (reference sequence). The CDR3 consists of 16 residues.

The chain carries TRBV6-5 and TRBJ2-3. This CDR3 spans 14 amino acids. Germline V lookup: CDR1 MNHEY, CDR2 SVGAGI. The CDR3 region is CASSYFLASDTQYF.